What follows are 23 T cell receptor beta chains derived from one specimen sequenced in a study of blood T cell repertoires in COVID-19. TCRdb's table, derived via immunoSEQ multiplex PCR, lists solely in-frame clones and lacks some. The sample has 130,000 to 150,000 clones; approximately 84% are singletons. The material sequenced was peripheral blood. All receptors derive from a human donor in a cohort sampled during active COVID-19.

This chain links TRBV2 with TRBJ1-2; no clear D. Looked up from germline, CDR1 is SNHLY and CDR2 is FYNNEI. The CDR3 has 14 residues. V was clipped by 2 bases and J by 7 bases, with 14 bases between them. The CDR3 nucleotides are TGTGCCAGCAGTGAATATTTCGGTTCAGGTGGCTACACCTTC. This sequence encodes CASSEYFGSGGYTF.

This chain links TRBV25-1 with TRBJ2-2; weak D call: TRBD1 (6 bases). The germline CDR1 and CDR2 sequences are MGHDK and SYGVNS. Trimming cost V 8 bases and J 1 base, with 14 bases left between them. CDR3 length: 15 residues. The CDR3 DNA reads as TGTGCCAGCGAGATTACAGGGAAGAACACCGGGGAGCTGTTTTTT. This sequence encodes CASEITGKNTGELFF.

This sequence joins TRBV5-5 and TRBJ1-5; 7 positions agree with TRBD1. The CDR3 covers 16 residues. V lost 0 bases and J lost 7; bases outside the gene matches: 10. Per germline, CDR1 SGHKS and CDR2 YYEKEE (reference sequence). Here the CDR3 DNA reads TGTGCCAGCAGCTTGGACCCTCAAGGGACAGTCCAGCCCCAGCATTTT. It translates to CASSLDPQGTVQPQHF.

The chain employs TRBV4-1 and TRBJ1-4; D not resolved. Per the germline V gene, CDR1 is MGHRA and CDR2 is YSYEKL. The CDR3 length is 15 residues. V was trimmed by 5 bases and J by 5 bases, leaving 15 bases between them. The chain's CDR3 is CASSDPGTANEKLFF. The CDR3 region has the DNA TGCGCCAGCAGCGATCCGGGAACTGCGAATGAAAAACTGTTTTTT.

This clone was picked up one time. The chain has TRBV7-2 and TRBJ2-7, with 7 bases aligning to TRBD2. Germline V gene data show CDR1 as SGHTA and CDR2 as FQGNSA. The CDR3 runs to 13 residues. The V gene end was trimmed by 4 bases and the J gene end by 4 bases; junction bases not matched to a gene: 4. The CDR3 loop is CASSWRTSYEQYF. The CDR3 DNA follows: TGTGCCAGCAGCTGGCGGACTAGTTACGAGCAGTACTTC.

The rearrangement joins TRBV6-5 to TRBJ2-7; tentatively, D is TRBD2 (6 bases). Germline CDR1 reads MNHEY; CDR2 reads SVGAGI. The CDR3 has 13 residues. Between the trimmed V and J ends, which lost 8 bases and 3 bases, there was a span of 14 bases. The CDR3 region is CASGGTDSYEQYF. DNA for the CDR3: TGTGCCAGCGGGGGGACCGACAGCTACGAGCAGTACTTC.

This clone was detected only once. V is TRBV3-1 (or the pseudogene TRBV3-2) and J is TRBJ2-3, with TRBD2 identical over 10 bases. Germline-derived CDR1 and CDR2 are LGHDT and YNNKEL (reference sequence). This CDR3 spans 16 amino acids. J gave up 5 bases and V 0 bases, and 5 bases lay outside the gene matches. The CDR3 DNA follows: TGTGCCAGCAGCCAAGATAAGCTAGCGGGAGAAGATACGCAGTATTTT. Its translation is CASSQDKLAGEDTQYF.

The CDR3, as DNA: TGTGCCAGCAGCGGAAGCGGGAGGGCCAACATTGAGCAGTTCTTC. Translating it yields CASSGSGRANIEQFF. The genes are TRBV9 and TRBJ2-1, with 10 positions matching TRBD2. Trimming removed 3 bases from V and 9 bases from J; junction bases left unmatched: 9. CDR1 and CDR2 from the germline V gene are SGDLS and YYNGEE. There are 15 residues in the CDR3.

The chain uses TRBV6-5 and TRBJ1-1; tentatively, D is TRBD1 (5 bases). The germline V gene has CDR1 MNHEY and CDR2 SVGAGI. V was shortened by 6 bases and J by 1 base, with 15 bases between the two germline ends. CDR3 size: 15 residues. In DNA, the CDR3 is TGTGCCAGCAGCAACGACAGAACCCCGAACACTGAAGCTTTCTTT. This encodes CASSNDRTPNTEAFF.

The chain couples TRBV11-1 to TRBJ2-5; D remains ambiguous. CDR1 is SGHAT and CDR2 is FQDESV in the germline V gene (reference sequence). V was cut by 1 base and J by 4 bases, with 10 bases left in between. CDR3 size: 14 residues. The CDR3 is CASSLENFGETQYF. CDR3 DNA: TGTGCCAGCAGCTTAGAAAACTTCGGAGAGACCCAGTACTTC.

V and J are TRBV6-1 and TRBJ1-2; D may be TRBD1 (6 bases). Trimming pared 3 bases from V and 4 bases from J, leaving 9 bases between. The CDR3 loop spans 13 amino acids. Germline V gene lookup returns CDR1 MNHNS and CDR2 SASEGT. The CDR3 coding sequence is TGTGCCAGCAGTGACAGACAGGCCTATGGCTACACCTTC. This sequence encodes CASSDRQAYGYTF.

The V call is TRBV14, the J call TRBJ1-2; TRBD1 matches 8 bases. CDR1 and CDR2 (germline): SGHDN, FVKESK. This CDR3 is built from 14 residues. V was pared by 2 bases and J by 8 bases, with 7 bases of the junction left unmatched. This CDR3 reads CASSQTDRGIGYTF. The DNA for the CDR3 is TGTGCCAGCAGCCAAACCGACAGGGGAATCGGCTACACCTTC. Complete variable domain (other parts from reference TRBV14 and TRBJ1-2): EAGVTQFPSHSVIEKGQTVTLRCDPISGHDNLYWYRRVMGKEIKFLLHFVKESKQDESGMPNNRFLAERTGGTYSTLKVQPAELEDSGVYFCASSQTDRGIGYTFGSGTRLTVV.

The V call is TRBV28, the J call TRBJ2-7, with D perhaps TRBD2 (5 bases). Between the trimmed V and J ends, which lost 6 bases and 1 base, there was a span of 13 bases. The CDR3 is 14 residues long. Germline-derived CDR1 and CDR2 are MDHEN and SYDVKM. The CDR3 DNA is TGTGCCAGCAGCCAGCCCGGGATTTCCTACGAGCAGTACTTC. Its translation: CASSQPGISYEQYF.

The V gene is TRBV5-1, the J gene TRBJ1-6, with 7 bases fitting TRBD1. CDR3 length: 14 residues. Germline CDR1 and CDR2: SGHRS and YFSETQ. The V segment lost 3 bases and the J segment 8 bases; nucleotides outside the gene matches: 5. This CDR3 is CASSYTGEDSPLHF. The CDR3 region has the DNA TGCGCCAGCAGCTATACAGGGGAAGATTCACCCCTCCACTTT.

V is TRBV7-8 and J is TRBJ2-1, with D hard to call. Germline V gives CDR1 SGHVS, CDR2 FQNEAQ. This CDR3 is 14 amino acids long. Trimming cost V 5 bases and J 0 bases, with 8 bases left between them. The CDR3 reads CASSHKSSYNEQFF. CDR3 DNA sequence: TGTGCCAGCAGCCATAAGAGCTCCTACAATGAGCAGTTCTTC.

V gene TRBV4-1 combines with J gene TRBJ2-2, with 8 nucleotides matching TRBD2. Germline loops: CDR1 MGHRA, CDR2 YSYEKL. V lost 4 bases and J lost 3; bases outside the gene matches: 13. The length of the CDR3 is 18 residues. DNA of the CDR3: TGCGCCAGCAGCCCCCCTCTCGGGGGGGCGCAGGACACCGGGGAGCTGTTTTTT. Translating it yields CASSPPLGGAQDTGELFF.

The V and J genes are TRBV2 and TRBJ2-2; 7 nucleotides agree with TRBD1. Germline V gene sequence: CDR1 SNHLY, CDR2 FYNNEI. With 10 bases clipped from V and 14 bases from J, the junction kept 13 bases outside the gene matches. This CDR3 is built from 12 residues. CDR3 coding DNA: TGTGCCACCGAGGGGGCGAGCGCGAGTCTGTTTTTT. Encoded protein: CATEGASASLFF. Variable domain in full (rest from reference TRBV2 and TRBJ2-2): EPEVTQTPSHQVTQMGQEVILRCVPISNHLYFYWYRQILGQKVEFLVSFYNNEISEKSEIFDDQFSVERPDGSNFTLKIRSTKLEDSAMYFCATEGASASLFFGEGSRLTVL.

The chain links TRBV6-5 to TRBJ1-2; 7 bases are a match to TRBD1. Germline trimming cut 5 bases from V and 4 bases from J; bases unmatched to any gene: 10. The CDR3 consists of 15 residues. Germline V gives CDR1 MNHEY, CDR2 SVGAGI. The CDR3 here is CASSQRQGGGYGYTF. CDR3 nucleotide sequence: TGTGCCAGCAGTCAGCGACAGGGAGGTGGCTATGGCTACACCTTC.

The V gene is TRBV5-4, the J gene TRBJ2-3; 7 bases align to TRBD2. CDR1 and CDR2 from the germline V gene are SGHNT and YYREEE (reference sequence). J lost 6 bases, V lost 2 bases, and 9 bases had no gene match. This CDR3 comprises 15 residues. CDR3 region: CASSLETSRRDTQYF. The CDR3 bases are TGTGCCAGCAGCTTAGAGACTAGCCGGAGGGATACGCAGTATTTT.

V gene TRBV27 combines with J gene TRBJ2-1; 10 bases fit TRBD2. The ends lost 2 bases at V and 10 bases at J; junction bases unmatched: 11. CDR3 length: 16 residues. The germline CDR1 and CDR2 sequences are MNHEY and SMNVEV (reference sequence). CDR3 region: CASSLRPSGRATEQFF. In DNA form, the CDR3 reads TGTGCCAGCAGTTTACGACCCAGCGGGAGGGCCACAGAGCAGTTCTTC.

V is TRBV19 and J is TRBJ1-5, with D perhaps matching TRBD1 (5 bases). Germline V gene sequence: CDR1 LNHDA, CDR2 SQIVND (reference sequence). The V gene lost 6 bases and the J gene lost 3 bases, with 12 bases spanning the gap. The CDR3 runs 14 residues. The CDR3 loop is CASSDWTPNQPQHF. The DNA for the CDR3 is TGTGCCAGTAGCGATTGGACACCCAATCAGCCCCAGCATTTT.

The table lists this clone with a count of one. The gene calls are TRBV3-1 (or the pseudogene TRBV3-2) and TRBJ1-1; TRBD1 might be the D (5 bases). CDR1 is LGHDT, CDR2 YNNKEL, per germline (reference sequence). Trimming shortened V by 2 bases and J by 3 bases, and 13 bases separated the two germline ends. CDR3 length equals 15 residues. Here the CDR3 reads CASSQFGGIYTEAFF. In DNA, the CDR3 is TGTGCCAGCAGCCAATTTGGGGGGATCTACACTGAAGCTTTCTTT.

V usage is TRBV3-1 (or the pseudogene TRBV3-2) and J usage is TRBJ1-5; D not certain. The CDR3 runs 14 residues. From germline, CDR1 is LGHDT and CDR2 YNNKEL (reference sequence). Trimming left V 0 bases short and J 9 bases short, with 12 bases between. DNA of the CDR3: TGTGCCAGCAGCCAAGATATGAGGGAGTGGCCCCAGCATTTT. Its translation: CASSQDMREWPQHF.